Listed here are 26 T cell receptor beta chains from one sample, sequenced in a study of T cell repertoires in cytomegalovirus infection. These receptors' antigens are unknown. TCRdb fed the reads into MiXCR, producing one record per CDR3 protein. The sample comprises just over 450,000 distinct CDR3 sequences, 40% to 50% of which are singletons, and about two fifths rests with the top ten. This material consisted of cultured PBMCs, taken from culture after CMV antigen stimulation. The origin of the receptors is a human donor in good health (CMV status not recorded). Some clones in this sample may be carry-over from other donors' samples.

The rearrangement joins TRBV12-3 or TRBV12-4 to TRBJ1-2; D is ambiguous. The V end lost 7 bases, the J end lost 3 bases, and 15 bases lay between the germline ends. The CDR3 sequence is 14 residues long. This CDR3 reads CASTKRRSDYGYTF. The CDR3 DNA sequence: TGTGCCAGCACCAAAAGGCGTTCAGACTATGGCTACACCTTC.

This chain links TRBV14 with TRBJ2-3, with TRBD2 matching 9 bases. The CDR3 is made up of 15 amino acids. The V gene end was trimmed by 4 bases and the J gene end by 5 bases; junction bases not matched to a gene: 7. Germline values: CDR1 SGHDN, CDR2 FVKESK. The CDR3 protein is CASSRSGGTRDTQYF. CDR3 nucleotides: TGTGCCAGCAGCCGTAGCGGGGGAACCAGAGATACGCAGTATTTT.

This chain links TRBV7-2 with TRBJ2-4; maybe TRBD2 (5 bases). CDR1 SGHTA and CDR2 FQGNSA come from the germline V gene. The CDR3 loop spans 13 amino acids. V lost 5 bases and J 6 bases, leaving 11 bases between the germline ends. CDR3 nucleotide sequence: TGTGCCAGCAGCCCTGAAGGAGGAAACATTCAGTACTTC. Translated: CASSPEGGNIQYF. The variable domain in full, with the rest retrieved from reference TRBV7-2 and TRBJ2-4, is GAGVSQSPSNKVTEKGKDVELRCDPISGHTALYWYRQSLGQGLEFLIYFQGNSAPDKSGLPSDRFSAERTGGSVSTLTIQRTQQEDSAVYLCASSPEGGNIQYFGAGTRLSVL.

The chain joins TRBV7-2 to TRBJ2-7; D is unclear. V gave up 6 bases and J gave up 6 bases, with 12 bases separating them. The germline V gene encodes CDR1 SGHTA and CDR2 FQGNSA. The CDR3 covers 12 residues. This chain's CDR3 is CASSPLHREQYF. DNA of the CDR3: TGTGCCAGCAGTCCTTTGCATCGCGAGCAGTACTTC.

This clonotype was seen many times. The V and J genes are TRBV7-2 and TRBJ2-7; 7 positions agree with TRBD1. This CDR3 contains 15 residues. CDR1 SGHTA and CDR2 FQGNSA come from the germline V gene. V was pared by 2 bases and J by 2 bases, with 6 bases of the junction left unmatched. CDR3 bases: TGTGCCAGCAGCTTATGGGCAGGGGGAACCTACGAGCAGTACTTC. It codes for CASSLWAGGTYEQYF.

V gene TRBV6-5 combines with J gene TRBJ1-1, with D unclear. CDR3 length equals 11 residues. The germline V gene encodes CDR1 MNHEY and CDR2 SVGAGI. Between the trimmed V and J ends, which lost 7 bases and 1 base, there was a span of 4 bases. The CDR3 is CASIRNTEAFF. The CDR3 region has the DNA TGTGCCAGCATCAGGAACACTGAAGCTTTCTTT.

The rearrangement uses TRBV6-5 and TRBJ2-3; no clear D. In germline, CDR1 is MNHEY, CDR2 SVGAGI. The CDR3 is made up of 13 amino acids. V lost 5 bases to trimming and J lost 5 bases, with 11 bases between them. DNA for the CDR3: TGTGCCAGCAGTCGGACCCGAGGAGATACGCAGTATTTT. Protein: CASSRTRGDTQYF.

The chain is built from TRBV19 and TRBJ1-5; no clear D gene. The V gene's germline CDR1 is LNHDA and CDR2 SQIVND (reference sequence). This CDR3 spans 13 amino acids. The germline V and J ends were trimmed by 6 bases and 6 bases, with 12 bases remaining between them. This chain's CDR3 is CASSPYTGQPQHF. The CDR3 DNA follows: TGTGCCAGTAGCCCATACACGGGTCAGCCCCAGCATTTT.

The J gene is TRBJ2-6, the V gene TRBV5-5; 8 bases are shared with TRBD1. The CDR3 length is 18 residues. The V gene's germline CDR1 is SGHKS and CDR2 YYEKEE (reference sequence). V dropped 0 bases and J dropped 2; count of bases not matched to a gene: 7. The CDR3 DNA reads TGTGCCAGCAGCTTGGGACAGGGGCAAGTGACTGGGGCCAACGTCCTGACTTTC. It specifies CASSLGQGQVTGANVLTF.

The chain links TRBV20-1 to TRBJ2-7; D is uncertain. V shed 3 bases and J shed 3 bases, with 6 bases lying between them. The CDR3 runs 11 residues. Germline V gives CDR1 DFQATT, CDR2 SNEGSKA (reference sequence). The CDR3 is CSASLGYEQYF. CDR3 DNA sequence: TGCAGTGCTAGCTTAGGCTACGAGCAGTACTTC.

This chain connects TRBV2 to TRBJ2-2; D might be TRBD1 (6 bases). Deletions cut 4 bases from V and 5 bases from J, with 14 bases between. Per germline, CDR1 SNHLY and CDR2 FYNNEI. The CDR3 extends over 15 amino acids. CDR3 DNA sequence: TGTGCCAGCAGTGCCAGGGGCATACTGACCGGGGAGCTGTTTTTT. Amino acids: CASSARGILTGELFF.

This clonotype has just a few counts. The chain uses TRBV6-1 and TRBJ1-1, with 7 bases identical to TRBD1. This CDR3 has 13 amino acids. Germline CDR1 MNHNS, CDR2 SASEGT. Trimming at V came to 4 bases and at J to 4 bases, leaving 3 bases not matched to a gene. Here the CDR3 DNA reads TGTGCCAGCAGTGTGAGGGGGCCCACTGAAGCTTTCTTT. This translates into CASSVRGPTEAFF.

The V call is TRBV6-2 or TRBV6-3, the J call TRBJ2-5; D may match TRBD1 or TRBD2 (5 bases each). Germline V gene lookup returns CDR1 MNHEY and CDR2 SVGEGT. V was trimmed by 0 bases and J by 5 bases, leaving 10 bases between them. The CDR3 has 14 residues. The CDR3 bases are TGTGCCAGCAGTTACTCCCCAGGGACGGAGACCCAGTACTTC. Residues: CASSYSPGTETQYF.

The chain employs TRBV6-1 and TRBJ1-2; TRBD1 is a possible D gene (5 bases). V dropped 3 bases and J dropped 4 bases, with 12 bases sitting between them. In germline, CDR1 is MNHNS, CDR2 SASEGT. The CDR3 spans 14 residues. CDR3 nucleotide sequence: TGTGCCAGCAGTGAGTGGCAGGGACCCTATGGCTACACCTTC. Its translation is CASSEWQGPYGYTF.

The CDR3 reads CASSFSKSGSVGILDTQYF. CDR3 nucleotide sequence: TGTGCCAGCAGCTTTAGCAAGAGTGGAAGTGTCGGTATCTTAGATACGCAGTATTTT. The chain recombines TRBV7-6 with TRBJ2-3; no definite D call. From germline, CDR1 is SGHVS and CDR2 FNYEAQ. The CDR3 extends over 19 amino acids. Trimming took off 3 bases at V and 5 bases at J, with 27 bases between the two ends.

This sequence joins TRBV27 and TRBJ2-5; D remains ambiguous. The length of the CDR3 is 11 residues. V lost 8 bases, J lost 3 bases, and 7 bases lay in between. Germline CDR1 and CDR2: MNHEY and SMNVEV (reference sequence). The CDR3 here is CASAQEETQYF. The DNA for the CDR3 is TGTGCCAGCGCCCAGGAAGAGACCCAGTACTTC.

The chain has TRBV6-6 and TRBJ2-1, with 9 bases aligning to TRBD2. The CDR3 extends over 15 amino acids. Per the germline V gene, CDR1 is MNHNY and CDR2 is SVGAGI (reference sequence). V shed 2 bases, J shed 6 bases, and the junction held 5 bases outside the gene matches. The CDR3 here is CASSYGAGGFNEQFF. CDR3 DNA: TGTGCCAGCAGTTACGGGGCGGGAGGGTTCAATGAGCAGTTCTTC.

CDR3 DNA sequence: TGTGCCAGCAGTTTCGAGCGTAGGCGGGGGGAAGAGACCCAGTACTTC. As protein: CASSFERRRGEETQYF. V gene TRBV12-3 or TRBV12-4 combines with J gene TRBJ2-5, with 8 positions matching TRBD2. After removal of 3 bases from V and 3 bases from J, the junction contained 9 bases not matched to a gene. The CDR3 covers 16 residues.

The chain combines TRBV7-2 with TRBJ2-1; D may be TRBD1 (5 bases). This CDR3 has 12 residues. CDR1 and CDR2 (germline): SGHTA, FQGNSA. The germline V and J ends were trimmed by 5 bases and 9 bases, with 11 bases remaining between them. The CDR3 loop reads CASSPTVFEQFF. In DNA form, the CDR3 reads TGTGCCAGCAGCCCGACAGTTTTTGAGCAGTTCTTC.

This clonotype was counted only a few times. The J gene is TRBJ2-3, the V gene TRBV4-2, with TRBD2 matching 7 bases. The V segment lost 1 base and the J segment 5 bases; nucleotides outside the gene matches: 9. The germline V gene has CDR1 LGHNA and CDR2 YNFKEQ. There are 16 residues in the CDR3. CDR3 in DNA: TGTGCCAGCAGCCAAGTTGATGCGGGGAGGGGAGATACGCAGTATTTT. Its protein product is CASSQVDAGRGDTQYF.

The rearrangement joins TRBV11-2 to TRBJ1-4; TRBD1 is a possible D gene (6 bases). Germline V lookup: CDR1 SGHAT, CDR2 FQNNGV. The CDR3 has 17 residues. The ends were cut back, 0 bases at V and 5 bases at J, with 16 bases in the middle. Here the CDR3 DNA reads TGTGCCAGCAGCTTAGATCTAACAGGGCGGGGAAATGAAAAACTGTTTTTT. Amino acid sequence: CASSLDLTGRGNEKLFF. The variable domain in full, completed from reference TRBV11-2 and TRBJ1-4, reads EAGVAQSPRYKIIEKRQSVAFWCNPISGHATLYWYQQILGQGPKLLIQFQNNGVVDDSQLPKDRFSAERLKGVDSTLKIQPAKLEDSAVYLCASSLDLTGRGNEKLFFGSGTQLSVL.

The rearrangement links TRBV7-9 to TRBJ2-7; TRBD2 agrees at 11 bases. CDR3 length equals 16 residues. The J segment lost 7 bases and the V segment lost 5 bases, leaving 13 bases of the junction unmatched. In germline, CDR1 is SEHNR, CDR2 FQNEAQ (reference sequence). CDR3: CASSHTSGGTPWEQYF. CDR3 DNA sequence: TGTGCCAGCAGCCACACTAGCGGGGGAACCCCTTGGGAGCAGTACTTC.

The J gene is TRBJ2-3, the V gene TRBV7-1; 9 bases line up with TRBD2. TRBV7-1 is sorted into the ORF group, with uncertain function. The CDR3 runs to 17 residues. The trim removed 2 bases at V and 6 bases at J, leaving 12 bases unmatched. The DNA of the CDR3 is TGTGCCAGCAGCTCATCGCGGGCGGGGGGGATCGGGGATACGCAGTATTTT. This codes for CASSSSRAGGIGDTQYF.

The chain recombines TRBV14 with TRBJ2-1; 8 bases fit TRBD2. Germline-derived CDR1 and CDR2 are SGHDN and FVKESK. V shed 0 bases and J 9 bases; nucleotides not matched to a gene: 7. The CDR3 has 15 residues. The CDR3 DNA sequence: TGTGCCAGCAGCCAAGATTGGAGCGGGGGTGGTGAGCAGTTCTTC. Its protein is CASSQDWSGGGEQFF. The variable domain in full, with the rest retrieved from reference TRBV14 and TRBJ2-1, is EAGVTQFPSHSVIEKGQTVTLRCDPISGHDNLYWYRRVMGKEIKFLLHFVKESKQDESGMPNNRFLAERTGGTYSTLKVQPAELEDSGVYFCASSQDWSGGGEQFFGPGTRLTVL.

The V gene is TRBV28, the J gene TRBJ2-3, with 10 bases aligning to TRBD1. J lost 5 bases, V lost 6 bases, and 8 bases had no gene match. The CDR3 is 15 amino acids. Germline V CDR1 and CDR2: MDHEN, SYDVKM. CDR3 nucleotide sequence: TGTGCCAGCAGCCCCGGGGGACAGGGGATAGATACGCAGTATTTT. Its protein is CASSPGGQGIDTQYF.

This clonotype was observed a few times. The chain carries TRBV7-2 and TRBJ1-2; D might be TRBD1 (6 bases). Germline-derived CDR1 and CDR2 are SGHTA and FQGNSA. This CDR3 is built from 14 residues. V shed 5 bases and J shed 8 bases, with 18 bases lying between them. The CDR3 DNA reads as TGTGCCAGCAGCCCAACTAACAGGGCGAAGGGCTACACCTTC. As protein: CASSPTNRAKGYTF.